Below are 27 T cell receptor beta chains sequenced from a single sample in a study of T cell changes during pregnancy in multiple sclerosis. Only in-frame clones appear in the TCRdb table, and some are missing; sequencing was by immunoSEQ multiplex PCR. In the table there are roughly 42,000 clones, more than 90% of which are singletons. The specimen was CD4+ T cells from peripheral blood mononuclear cells, collected in the second trimester of pregnancy. The receptor source for this set is a female donor in good health, enrolled as a control in a pregnancy study.

The chain has TRBV7-3 and TRBJ2-3; 7 bases map to TRBD2. CDR3 length: 16 residues. Germline loops: CDR1 SGHTA, CDR2 FQGTGA. V was clipped by 5 bases and J by 0 bases; unmatched bases: 8. CDR3 nucleotide sequence: TGTGCCAGCAGCATCTTCAGCGGGGCTAGCACAGATACGCAGTATTTT. This translates into CASSIFSGASTDTQYF.

The gene calls are TRBV5-8 and TRBJ1-1, with D possibly being TRBD1 (5 bases). Germline values: CDR1 SGHTS, CDR2 YDEGEE. CDR3 size: 14 residues. Trimming stripped 2 bases from V and 5 bases from J, with 13 bases between. CDR3 residues: CASSFIGGATEAFF. The DNA of the CDR3 is TGTGCCAGCAGCTTCATTGGTGGGGCAACTGAAGCTTTCTTT.

The rearrangement links TRBV18 to TRBJ2-3; 10 bases fit TRBD2. Trimming removed 2 bases from V and 6 bases from J; junction bases left unmatched: 8. Germline V gene lookup returns CDR1 KGHSH and CDR2 LQKENI. The CDR3 is 16 residues long. This CDR3 is CASSPMASGSKDTQYF. DNA of the CDR3: TGTGCCAGCTCACCAATGGCTAGCGGGAGTAAGGATACGCAGTATTTT.

The chain has TRBV7-6 and TRBJ2-3, with TRBD1 identical over 7 bases. The CDR3 is made up of 13 amino acids. Germline V gene sequence: CDR1 SGHVS, CDR2 FNYEAQ. The V and J ends lost 5 bases and 6 bases, in that order; junction bases with no gene match: 5. DNA of the CDR3: TGTGCCAGCAGCCGAACAGGGGTCGATACGCAGTATTTT. Amino acid sequence: CASSRTGVDTQYF.

V is TRBV4-3 and J is TRBJ2-7; TRBD1 matches at 11 bases. The V and J ends lost 4 bases and 2 bases, in that order; junction bases with no gene match: 1. Germline V gene sequence: CDR1 LGHNA, CDR2 YSLEER. This CDR3 has 14 residues. As DNA, the CDR3 is TGCGCCAGCAGCCTGGGACAGGGGGCCTACGAGCAGTACTTC. Translation: CASSLGQGAYEQYF.

This clone turned up a few times. The chain has TRBV30 and TRBJ1-1, with D uncertain. The V gene's germline CDR1 is GTSNPN and CDR2 SVGIG (reference sequence). V lost 4 bases to trimming and J lost 6 bases, with 9 bases between them. The CDR3 covers 11 residues. The chain's CDR3 is CAWMEEAEAFF. The CDR3 DNA is TGTGCCTGGATGGAGGAAGCTGAAGCTTTCTTT.

The chain joins TRBV4-1 to TRBJ2-1, with 8 nucleotides matching TRBD2. Germline V gene lookup returns CDR1 MGHRA and CDR2 YSYEKL. The ends lost 0 bases at V and 3 bases at J; junction bases unmatched: 4. The CDR3 covers 16 residues. CDR3 amino acids: CASSQDPSGLYNEQFF. The DNA for the CDR3 is TGCGCCAGCAGCCAAGACCCTAGCGGGCTCTACAATGAGCAGTTCTTC.

This rearrangement joins TRBV28 to TRBJ1-1, with a tentative D call TRBD1 (5 bases). The germline V and J ends were trimmed by 3 bases and 1 base, with 12 bases remaining between them. The CDR3 totals 15 residues. CDR1 MDHEN and CDR2 SYDVKM come from the germline V gene. CDR3 region: CASSLGRAGNTEAFF. CDR3 DNA sequence: TGTGCCAGCAGTTTGGGCAGGGCTGGGAACACTGAAGCTTTCTTT.

DNA for the CDR3: TGTGCCCCGGCAGGGGGCACAGATACGCAGTATTTT. This translates into CAPAGGTDTQYF. The chain links TRBV6-5 to TRBJ2-3, with D tentatively TRBD1 (6 bases). The ends were cut back, 11 bases at V and 1 base at J, with 10 bases in the middle. This CDR3 contains 12 residues. Germline CDR1 and CDR2: MNHEY and SVGAGI.

The sample holds one count of this clone. The chain couples TRBV6-6 to TRBJ1-6; TRBD1 matches at 7 bases. In germline, CDR1 is MNHNY, CDR2 SVGAGI (reference sequence). This CDR3 contains 14 residues. V shed 4 bases, J shed 5 bases, and the junction held 2 bases outside the gene matches. Here the CDR3 reads CASSWTGNNSPLHF. As DNA, the CDR3 is TGTGCCAGCAGTTGGACAGGCAATAATTCACCCCTCCACTTT.

The count of this clone is one. Here the CDR3 DNA reads TGTGCCAGCAGCTTGGGGGGACAGTCGACTATGGGCGAGCAGTACTTC. It specifies CASSLGGQSTMGEQYF. The chain carries TRBV5-4 and TRBJ2-7; 7 bases are a match to TRBD1. Unmatched junction bases numbered 12, after V lost 0 bases and J lost 6 bases. The CDR3 runs 16 residues. Germline V CDR1 and CDR2: SGHNT, YYREEE (reference sequence).

J is TRBJ2-3 and V is TRBV7-2, with unresolved D. CDR1 is SGHTA, CDR2 FQGNSA, per germline. The CDR3 is 13 amino acids. The V gene lost 0 bases and the J gene lost 5 bases, with 6 bases spanning the gap. CDR3 in DNA: TGTGCCAGCAGCTTAGCGCAACTAGATACGCAGTATTTT. It encodes CASSLAQLDTQYF.

The genes are TRBV19 and TRBJ1-5; 9 nucleotides align to TRBD1. The CDR3 runs to 15 residues. Per the germline V gene, CDR1 is LNHDA and CDR2 is SQIVND (reference sequence). The junction had 9 bases not matched to a gene; V was cut back by 6 bases and J by 6 bases. In nucleotides, the CDR3 is TGTGCCAGTAGCCTGGGACAGGGTACGGGTCAGCCCCAGCATTTT. Its protein product is CASSLGQGTGQPQHF.

This clone appeared once. The chain combines TRBV5-1 with TRBJ1-1, with 7 bases lining up with TRBD1. V lost 4 bases to trimming and J lost 3 bases; unmatched junction nucleotides: 9. The CDR3 has 15 residues. Germline V gene data show CDR1 as SGHRS and CDR2 as YFSETQ. The CDR3, as DNA: TGCGCCAGCAGCCCCTTCGACAGGGCGGACACTGAAGCTTTCTTT. Its protein product is CASSPFDRADTEAFF.

Notes on this clone: The same CDR3 is also encoded by other DNA sequences in this sample. This CDR3 is CASSVQGNYGYTF. The CDR3 coding sequence is TGTGCCAGCAGCGTACAGGGTAACTATGGCTACACCTTC. The rearrangement uses TRBV9 and TRBJ1-2; possible D gene TRBD1, 5 bases. V shed 1 base and J shed 1 base, with 5 bases lying between them. The CDR3 consists of 13 residues. The germline V gene encodes CDR1 SGDLS and CDR2 YYNGEE.

The chain links TRBV10-3 to TRBJ2-5; 15 positions agree with TRBD2. Trimming took 2 bases from V and 5 from J; bases not matched to a gene: 0. Germline CDR1 is ENHRY and CDR2 is SYGVKD. The CDR3 extends over 15 amino acids. CDR3 protein: CAISEGTSGRETQYF. Written as DNA, the CDR3 is TGTGCCATCAGTGAGGGGACTAGCGGGAGGGAGACCCAGTACTTC.

The chain combines TRBV7-9 with TRBJ1-1, with D perhaps matching TRBD1 (6 bases). In germline, CDR1 is SEHNR, CDR2 FQNEAQ (reference sequence). This CDR3 region has 15 residues. With 1 base removed from V and 3 bases from J, the gap between germline ends came to 12 bases. CDR3 amino acids: CASSLGAGADTEAFF. CDR3 nucleotide sequence: TGTGCCAGCAGCTTAGGGGCAGGGGCCGACACTGAAGCTTTCTTT.

V usage is TRBV7-9 and J usage is TRBJ1-4; 9 bases are shared with TRBD1. Germline CDR1 is SEHNR and CDR2 is FQNEAQ (reference sequence). The CDR3 totals 15 residues. Germline trimming cut 3 bases from V and 2 bases from J; bases unmatched to any gene: 1. The chain's CDR3 is CASSFGQGTNEKLFF. The CDR3 DNA sequence: TGTGCCAGCAGCTTCGGACAGGGGACTAATGAAAAACTGTTTTTT.

The chain has TRBV2 and TRBJ2-5; perhaps TRBD2 as D (6 bases). The germline gives CDR1 SNHLY, CDR2 FYNNEI. V lost 8 bases, J lost 5 bases, and 21 bases lay in between. The CDR3 loop spans 15 amino acids. The CDR3 is CASRFDVGGSETQYF. The DNA of the CDR3 is TGTGCCAGCCGATTTGATGTTGGAGGGAGCGAGACCCAGTACTTC.

V usage is TRBV18 and J usage is TRBJ2-7; the D is unclear. This CDR3 spans 12 amino acids. In germline, CDR1 is KGHSH, CDR2 LQKENI. V was pared by 3 bases and J by 5 bases, with 8 bases between. This chain's CDR3 is CASSPLKNEQYF. CDR3 bases: TGTGCCAGCTCACCCCTAAAAAACGAGCAGTACTTC.

The count of this clone is one. The chain uses TRBV30 and TRBJ2-2, with 8 bases identical to TRBD2. The V and J ends lost 6 bases and 6 bases, in that order; junction bases with no gene match: 3. The germline V gene encodes CDR1 GTSNPN and CDR2 SVGIG (reference sequence). CDR3 length: 12 residues. For the CDR3, the DNA is TGTGCCTGCATCGGGGGGGCCGGGGAGCTGTTTTTT. It specifies CACIGGAGELFF.

The gene calls are TRBV5-1 and TRBJ2-2; D uncertain. This CDR3 has 15 amino acids. With 2 bases removed from V and 0 bases from J, the gap between germline ends came to 8 bases. Germline V gene lookup returns CDR1 SGHRS and CDR2 YFSETQ. As DNA, the CDR3 is TGCGCCAGCAGCTTAGACTTTCCGAACACCGGGGAGCTGTTTTTT. This gives the protein CASSLDFPNTGELFF.

The chain has TRBV18 and TRBJ1-5; 7 nucleotides align to TRBD1. This CDR3 is built from 15 residues. V was pared by 4 bases and J by 9 bases, with 12 bases of the junction left unmatched. Germline CDR1 and CDR2: KGHSH and LQKENI. The CDR3 loop reads CASSQGDSGRGPQHF. For the CDR3, the DNA is TGTGCCAGCTCACAAGGGGACAGCGGTAGAGGGCCCCAGCATTTT.

This clone was recorded once. The rearrangement joins TRBV30 to TRBJ2-3; TRBD2 matches at 15 bases. Germline V gives CDR1 GTSNPN, CDR2 SVGIG (reference sequence). This CDR3 is built from 18 residues. The V segment lost 4 bases and the J segment 2 bases; nucleotides outside the gene matches: 10. CDR3 coding DNA: TGTGCCTGGACCCTACCGGGACTAGCGGGGGGATTCACAGATACGCAGTATTTT. It encodes CAWTLPGLAGGFTDTQYF.

The table lists this clone with a count of one. The chain uses TRBV19 and TRBJ2-5; 9 nucleotides agree with TRBD1. Germline CDR1 is LNHDA and CDR2 is SQIVND (reference sequence). Germline trimming cut 6 bases from V and 4 bases from J; bases unmatched to any gene: 6. The CDR3 runs 14 residues. The CDR3 sequence: CASSQPGQGETQYF. In nucleotides, the CDR3 is TGTGCCAGTAGCCAACCGGGACAGGGAGAGACCCAGTACTTC.

The chain has TRBV4-2 and TRBJ1-3; D is perhaps TRBD1 (5 bases). From germline, CDR1 is LGHNA and CDR2 YNFKEQ. V shed 1 base and J shed 4 bases, with 11 bases lying between them. The CDR3 is 15 residues long. The CDR3 loop reads CASSQGRTPGNTIYF. For the CDR3, the DNA is TGTGCCAGCAGCCAAGGTCGGACACCAGGAAACACCATATATTTT.

This chain connects TRBV30 to TRBJ2-3; D gene ambiguous. This CDR3 has 16 residues. Trimming removed 0 bases at V and 4 bases at J, with 17 bases between. CDR1 is GTSNPN and CDR2 is SVGIG in the germline V gene (reference sequence). Written as DNA, the CDR3 is TGTGCCTGGAGTGTACCGTCGGTCAGGAAGGCAGATACGCAGTATTTT. Protein sequence: CAWSVPSVRKADTQYF. Together with reference TRBV30 and TRBJ2-3, the CDR3 gives the full variable domain: SQTIHQWPATLVQPVGSPLSLECTVEGTSNPNLYWYRQAAGRGLQLLFYSVGIGQISSEVPQNLSASRPQDRQFILSSKKLLLSDSGFYLCAWSVPSVRKADTQYFGPGTRLTVL.